This TCR beta chain was found in a study of Siglec-9 on CD8 T cells in melanoma. CDR3 length: 14 amino acids. CDR1 MGHRA and CDR2 YSYEKL come from the germline V gene. With regard to this clone: Its antigen is unknown. At one end the junction does not follow the germline gene, possibly because of a read error.

Whole-study findings and limits: An effector memory CD8+ T-cell subset seemingly accumulating in melanoma was reportedly marked and regulated by Siglec-9.

Assay used: immunoSEQ multiplex PCR; TCRdb lists only in-frame clones, some missing. The sample records roughly 30,000 clones, approximately 80% being singletons. Sequenced material: Siglec-9- CD8+ T cells sorted from blood. The chain uses TRBV4-1 and TRBJ2-7, with TRBD1 as a possible D gene (6 bases). This clonotype was obtained from a human donor in good health. CDR3 amino acids: CASSQTQTGQSIHF. CDR3 DNA: TGCGCCAGCAGCCAAACACAAACAGGACAGTCTATACACTTC.